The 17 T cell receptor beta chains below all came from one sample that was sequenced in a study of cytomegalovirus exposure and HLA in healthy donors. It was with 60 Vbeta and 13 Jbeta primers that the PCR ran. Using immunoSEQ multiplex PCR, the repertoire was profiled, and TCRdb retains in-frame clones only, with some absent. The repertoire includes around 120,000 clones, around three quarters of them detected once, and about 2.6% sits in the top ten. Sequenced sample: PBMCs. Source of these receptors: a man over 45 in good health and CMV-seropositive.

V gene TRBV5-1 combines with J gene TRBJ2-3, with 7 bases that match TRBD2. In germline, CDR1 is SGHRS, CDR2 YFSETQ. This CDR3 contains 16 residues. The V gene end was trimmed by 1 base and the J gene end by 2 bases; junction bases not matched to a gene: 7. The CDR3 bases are TGCGCCAGCAGCTTGAGCCTAGCGGTCGACACAGATACGCAGTATTTT. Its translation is CASSLSLAVDTDTQYF.

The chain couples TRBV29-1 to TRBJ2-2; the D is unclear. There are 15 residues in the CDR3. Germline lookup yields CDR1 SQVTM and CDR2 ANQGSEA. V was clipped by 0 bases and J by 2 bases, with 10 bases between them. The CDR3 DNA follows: TGCAGCGTTGAAGATCTAACGGGTAACACCGGGGAGCTGTTTTTT. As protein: CSVEDLTGNTGELFF.

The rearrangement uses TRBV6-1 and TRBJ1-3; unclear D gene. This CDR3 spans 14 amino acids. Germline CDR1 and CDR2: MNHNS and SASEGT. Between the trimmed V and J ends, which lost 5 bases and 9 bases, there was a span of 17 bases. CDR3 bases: TGTGCCAGCAGTCCCAGACTTTTTCGAGGCACCATATATTTT. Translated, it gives CASSPRLFRGTIYF.

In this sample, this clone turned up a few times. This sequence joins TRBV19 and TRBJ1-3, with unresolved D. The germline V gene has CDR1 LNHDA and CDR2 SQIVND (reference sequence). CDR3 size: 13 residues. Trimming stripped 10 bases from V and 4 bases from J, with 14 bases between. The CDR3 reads CATQRNFGNTIYF. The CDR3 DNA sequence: TGTGCCACACAGCGGAACTTCGGAAACACCATATATTTT.

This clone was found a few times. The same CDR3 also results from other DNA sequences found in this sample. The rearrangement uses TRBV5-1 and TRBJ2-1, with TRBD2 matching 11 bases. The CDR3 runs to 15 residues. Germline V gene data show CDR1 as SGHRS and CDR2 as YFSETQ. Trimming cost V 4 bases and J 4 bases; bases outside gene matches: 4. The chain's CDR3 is CASSVLAGGYNEQFF. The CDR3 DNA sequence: TGCGCCAGCAGCGTCCTAGCGGGGGGATACAATGAGCAGTTCTTC.

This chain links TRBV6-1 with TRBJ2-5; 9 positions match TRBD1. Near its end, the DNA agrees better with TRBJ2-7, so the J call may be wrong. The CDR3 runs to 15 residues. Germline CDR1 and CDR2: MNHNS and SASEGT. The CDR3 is CASSVDRGGSYEQYF. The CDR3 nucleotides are TGTGCCAGCAGTGTCGACAGGGGGGGCTCCTACGAGCAGTACTTC.

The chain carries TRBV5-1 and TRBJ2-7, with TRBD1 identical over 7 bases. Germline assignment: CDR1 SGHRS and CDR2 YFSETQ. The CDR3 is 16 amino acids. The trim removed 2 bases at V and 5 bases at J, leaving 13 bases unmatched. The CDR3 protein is CASSFEGRQGHHEQYF. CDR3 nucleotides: TGCGCCAGCAGCTTCGAAGGGCGACAGGGACACCACGAGCAGTACTTC.

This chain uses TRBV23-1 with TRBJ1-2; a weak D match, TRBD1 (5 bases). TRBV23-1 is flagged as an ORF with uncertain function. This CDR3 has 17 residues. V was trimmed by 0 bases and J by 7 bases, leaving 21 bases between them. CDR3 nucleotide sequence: TGCGCCAGCAGTCAATCGGAGGGACCGTGTCCCGGTTGTGGCTACACCTTC. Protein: CASSQSEGPCPGCGYTF.

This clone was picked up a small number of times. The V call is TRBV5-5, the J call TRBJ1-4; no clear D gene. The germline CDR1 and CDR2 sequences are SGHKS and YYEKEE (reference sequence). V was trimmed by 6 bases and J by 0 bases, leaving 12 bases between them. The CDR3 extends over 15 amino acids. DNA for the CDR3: TGTGCCAGCACCAAGGGCGGGCCAACTAATGAAAAACTGTTTTTT. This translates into CASTKGGPTNEKLFF.

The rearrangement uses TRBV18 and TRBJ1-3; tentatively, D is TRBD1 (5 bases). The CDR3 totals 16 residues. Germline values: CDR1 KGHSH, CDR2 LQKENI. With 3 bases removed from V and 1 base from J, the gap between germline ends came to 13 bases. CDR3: CASSPDSPSSGNTIYF. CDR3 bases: TGTGCCAGCTCACCCGACAGCCCAAGTTCTGGAAACACCATATATTTT. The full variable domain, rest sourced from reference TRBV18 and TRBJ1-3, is NAGVMQNPRHLVRRRGQEARLRCSPMKGHSHVYWYRQLPEEGLKFMVYLQKENIIDESGMPKERFSAEFPKEGPSILRIQQVVRGDSAAYFCASSPDSPSSGNTIYFGEGSWLTVV.

The CDR3 nucleotides read TGTGCCTGGAGTGTATTGCTGACTAACACCGGGGAGCTGTTTTTT. It encodes CAWSVLLTNTGELFF. The J gene is TRBJ2-2, the V gene TRBV30; no clear D. This CDR3 spans 15 amino acids. V was shortened by 0 bases and J by 2 bases, with 10 bases between the two germline ends. CDR1 and CDR2 from the germline V gene are GTSNPN and SVGIG (reference sequence).

As DNA, the CDR3 is TGTGCCAGTAGGGGGCCCGGACACCCCTACGAGCAGTACTTC. Translating it yields CASRGPGHPYEQYF. The chain couples TRBV19 to TRBJ2-7; weak D call: TRBD1 (5 bases). In germline, CDR1 is LNHDA, CDR2 SQIVND (reference sequence). V lost 6 bases to trimming and J lost 2 bases, with 14 bases between them. The length of the CDR3 is 14 residues.

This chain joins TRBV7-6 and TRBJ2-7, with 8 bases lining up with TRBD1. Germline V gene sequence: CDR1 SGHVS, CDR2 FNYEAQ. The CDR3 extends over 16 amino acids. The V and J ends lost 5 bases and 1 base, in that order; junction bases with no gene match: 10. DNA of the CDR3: TGTGCCAGCAGCCCCCAAAAGGACAGGGCATCCTACGAGCAGTACTTC. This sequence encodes CASSPQKDRASYEQYF.

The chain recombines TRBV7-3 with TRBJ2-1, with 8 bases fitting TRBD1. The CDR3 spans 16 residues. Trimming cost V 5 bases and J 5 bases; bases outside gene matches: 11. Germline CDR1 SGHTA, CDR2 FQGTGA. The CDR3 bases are TGTGCCAGCAGCCAAGCCGGGACAGGTGTCGACAATGAGCAGTTCTTC. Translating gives CASSQAGTGVDNEQFF.

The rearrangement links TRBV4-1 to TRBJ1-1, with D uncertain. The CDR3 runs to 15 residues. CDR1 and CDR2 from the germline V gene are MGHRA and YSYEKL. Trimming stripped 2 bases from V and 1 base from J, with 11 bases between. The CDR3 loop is CASSQLGLRNTEAFF. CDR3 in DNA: TGCGCCAGCAGCCAACTCGGACTCCGGAACACTGAAGCTTTCTTT.

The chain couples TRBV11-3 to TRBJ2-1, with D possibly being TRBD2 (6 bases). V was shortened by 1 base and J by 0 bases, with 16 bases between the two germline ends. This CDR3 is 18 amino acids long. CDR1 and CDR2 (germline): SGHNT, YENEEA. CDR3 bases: TGTGCCAGCAGCTTAGGGACGAGTGCCGGGAGCTCCTACAATGAGCAGTTCTTC. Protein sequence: CASSLGTSAGSSYNEQFF.

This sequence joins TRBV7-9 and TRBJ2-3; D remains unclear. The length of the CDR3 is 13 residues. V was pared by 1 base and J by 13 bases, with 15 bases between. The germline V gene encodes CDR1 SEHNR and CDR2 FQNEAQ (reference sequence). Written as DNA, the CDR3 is TGTGCCAGCAGCTTAGTTGTGACCCTCGAGGAGTATTTT. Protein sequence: CASSLVVTLEEYF.